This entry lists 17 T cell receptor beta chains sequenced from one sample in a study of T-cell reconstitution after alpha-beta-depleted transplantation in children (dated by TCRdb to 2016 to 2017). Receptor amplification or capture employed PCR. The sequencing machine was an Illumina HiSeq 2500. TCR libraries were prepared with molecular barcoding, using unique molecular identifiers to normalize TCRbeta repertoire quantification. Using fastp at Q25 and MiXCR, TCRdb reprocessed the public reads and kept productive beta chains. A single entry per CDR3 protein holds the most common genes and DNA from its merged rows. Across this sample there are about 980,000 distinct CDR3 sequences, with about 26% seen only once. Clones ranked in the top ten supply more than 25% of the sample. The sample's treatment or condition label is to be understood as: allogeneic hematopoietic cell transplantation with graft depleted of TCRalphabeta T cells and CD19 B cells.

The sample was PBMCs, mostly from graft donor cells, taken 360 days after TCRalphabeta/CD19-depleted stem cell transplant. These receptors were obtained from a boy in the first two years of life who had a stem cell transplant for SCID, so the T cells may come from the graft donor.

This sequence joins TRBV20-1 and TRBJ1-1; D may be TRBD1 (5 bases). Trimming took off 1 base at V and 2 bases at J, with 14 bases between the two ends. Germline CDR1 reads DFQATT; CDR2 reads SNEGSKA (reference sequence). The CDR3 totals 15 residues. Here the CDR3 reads CSARGGASRNTEAFF. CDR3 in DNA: TGCAGTGCTAGAGGGGGCGCGTCCCGTAACACTGAAGCTTTCTTT.

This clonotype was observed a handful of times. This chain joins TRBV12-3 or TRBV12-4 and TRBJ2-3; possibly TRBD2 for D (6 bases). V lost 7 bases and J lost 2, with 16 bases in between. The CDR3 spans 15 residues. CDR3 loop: CASNPGGVITDTQYF. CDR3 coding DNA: TGTGCCAGCAATCCCGGAGGGGTCATCACAGATACGCAGTATTTT.

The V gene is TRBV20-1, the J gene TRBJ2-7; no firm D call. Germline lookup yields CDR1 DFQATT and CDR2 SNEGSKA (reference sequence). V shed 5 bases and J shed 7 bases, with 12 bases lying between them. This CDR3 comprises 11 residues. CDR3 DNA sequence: TGCAGTGCTTCGAGTATGGAGGAGCAGTACTTC. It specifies CSASSMEEQYF.

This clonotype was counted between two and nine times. CDR3 sequence reads: CASSMTRAEQFF. CDR3 nucleotide sequence: TGTGCCAGCAGCATGACAAGGGCAGAGCAGTTCTTC. The V and J genes are TRBV11-2 and TRBJ2-1; D ambiguous. The germline V and J ends were trimmed by 5 bases and 10 bases, with 12 bases remaining between them. Germline V gene lookup returns CDR1 SGHAT and CDR2 FQNNGV. The CDR3 spans 12 residues. Using reference TRBV11-2 and TRBJ2-1 for the parts outside the CDR3, the full variable domain is EAGVAQSPRYKIIEKRQSVAFWCNPISGHATLYWYQQILGQGPKLLIQFQNNGVVDDSQLPKDRFSAERLKGVDSTLKIQPAKLEDSAVYLCASSMTRAEQFFGPGTRLTVL.

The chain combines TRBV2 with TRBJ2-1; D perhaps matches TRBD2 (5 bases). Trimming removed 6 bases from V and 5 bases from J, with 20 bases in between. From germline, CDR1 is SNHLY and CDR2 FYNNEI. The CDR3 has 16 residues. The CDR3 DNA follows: TGTGCCAGCAGATCCCGCGGGCTACCAGCCAACAATGAGCAGTTCTTC. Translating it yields CASRSRGLPANNEQFF. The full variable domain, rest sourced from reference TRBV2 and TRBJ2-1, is EPEVTQTPSHQVTQMGQEVILRCVPISNHLYFYWYRQILGQKVEFLVSFYNNEISEKSEIFDDQFSVERPDGSNFTLKIRSTKLEDSAMYFCASRSRGLPANNEQFFGPGTRLTVL.

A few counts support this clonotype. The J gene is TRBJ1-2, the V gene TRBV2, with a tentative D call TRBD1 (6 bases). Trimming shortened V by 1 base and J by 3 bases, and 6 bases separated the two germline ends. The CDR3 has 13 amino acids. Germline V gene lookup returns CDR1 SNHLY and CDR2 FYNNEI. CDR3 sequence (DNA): TGTGCCAGCAGTGAAGGGACAGACTATGGCTACACCTTC. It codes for CASSEGTDYGYTF.

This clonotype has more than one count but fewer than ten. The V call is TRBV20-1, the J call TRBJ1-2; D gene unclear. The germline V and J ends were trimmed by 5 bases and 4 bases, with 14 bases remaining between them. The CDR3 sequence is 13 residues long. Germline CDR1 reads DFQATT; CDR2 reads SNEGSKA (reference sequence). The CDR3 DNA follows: TGCAGTGCTTGGACTGACGGATCCTATGGCTACACCTTC. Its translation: CSAWTDGSYGYTF.

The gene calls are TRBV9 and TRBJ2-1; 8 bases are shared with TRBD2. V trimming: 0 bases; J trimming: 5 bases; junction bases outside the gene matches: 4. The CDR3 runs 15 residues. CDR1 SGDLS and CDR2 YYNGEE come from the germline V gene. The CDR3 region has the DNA TGTGCCAGCAGCGTAGCGGGGGGGGTAAACAATGAGCAGTTCTTC. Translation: CASSVAGGVNNEQFF.

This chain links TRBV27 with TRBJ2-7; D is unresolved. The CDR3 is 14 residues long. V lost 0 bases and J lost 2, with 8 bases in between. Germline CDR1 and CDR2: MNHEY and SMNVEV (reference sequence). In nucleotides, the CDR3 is TGTGCCAGCAGTTTATCAGGCGTACCCTACGAGCAGTACTTC. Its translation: CASSLSGVPYEQYF.

The CDR3 here is CASSLTHQGYEQYF. CDR3 in DNA: TGTGCCAGCAGTTTAACACATCAGGGTTACGAGCAGTACTTC. The V and J genes are TRBV28 and TRBJ2-7; D possibly corresponds to TRBD1 (5 bases). V lost 2 bases, J lost 4 bases, and 12 bases lay in between. The CDR3 sequence is 14 residues long. Per the germline V gene, CDR1 is MDHEN and CDR2 is SYDVKM. The full variable domain, with the rest looked up from reference TRBV28 and TRBJ2-7, is DVKVTQSSRYLVKRTGEKVFLECVQDMDHENMFWYRQDPGLGLRLIYFSYDVKMKEKGDIPEGYSVSREKKERFSLILESASTNQTSMYLCASSLTHQGYEQYFGPGTRLTVT.

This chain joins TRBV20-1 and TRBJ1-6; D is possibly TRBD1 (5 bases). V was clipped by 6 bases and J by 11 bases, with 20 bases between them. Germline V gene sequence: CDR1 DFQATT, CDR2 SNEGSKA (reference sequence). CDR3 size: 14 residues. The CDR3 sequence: CSARGPTPSTPLHF. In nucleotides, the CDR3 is TGCAGTGCCCGGGGACCTACTCCGAGTACACCCCTCCACTTT.

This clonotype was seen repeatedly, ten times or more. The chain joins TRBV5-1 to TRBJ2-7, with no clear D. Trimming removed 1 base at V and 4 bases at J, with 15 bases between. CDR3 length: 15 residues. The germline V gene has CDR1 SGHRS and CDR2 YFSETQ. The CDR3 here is CASSLSLKGSYEQYF. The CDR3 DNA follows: TGCGCCAGCAGCTTGAGTCTCAAGGGATCTTACGAGCAGTACTTC.

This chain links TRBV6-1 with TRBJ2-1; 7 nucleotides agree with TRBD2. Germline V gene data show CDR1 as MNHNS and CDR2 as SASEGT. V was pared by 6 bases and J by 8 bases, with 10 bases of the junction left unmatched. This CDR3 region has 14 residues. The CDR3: CASRVSPGGDEQFF. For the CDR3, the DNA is TGTGCCAGCAGAGTCTCCCCGGGGGGTGATGAGCAGTTCTTC.

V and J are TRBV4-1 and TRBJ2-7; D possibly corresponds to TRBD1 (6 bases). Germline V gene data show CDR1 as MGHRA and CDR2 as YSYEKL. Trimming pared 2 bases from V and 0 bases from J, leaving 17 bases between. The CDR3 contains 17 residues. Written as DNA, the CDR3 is TGCGCCAGCAGCCAAACCGGGACACCCATTAGCTCCTACGAGCAGTACTTC. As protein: CASSQTGTPISSYEQYF.

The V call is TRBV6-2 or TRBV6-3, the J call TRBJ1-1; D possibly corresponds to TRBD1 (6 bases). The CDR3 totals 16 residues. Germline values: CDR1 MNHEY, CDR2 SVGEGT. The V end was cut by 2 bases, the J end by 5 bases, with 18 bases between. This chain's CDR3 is CASSYRPGDIETEAFF. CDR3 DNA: TGTGCCAGCAGTTACCGGCCAGGGGATATAGAGACTGAAGCTTTCTTT.

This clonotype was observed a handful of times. CDR3 DNA: TGCAGTGCCGAGGGGGGACCGAGGTACGAGCAGTACTTC. It is translated as CSAEGGPRYEQYF. The V and J genes are TRBV20-1 and TRBJ2-7; D tentatively reads TRBD1 or TRBD2 (6 bases each). The germline gives CDR1 DFQATT, CDR2 SNEGSKA (reference sequence). The ends were cut back, 6 bases at V and 4 bases at J, with 16 bases in the middle. This CDR3 spans 13 amino acids.

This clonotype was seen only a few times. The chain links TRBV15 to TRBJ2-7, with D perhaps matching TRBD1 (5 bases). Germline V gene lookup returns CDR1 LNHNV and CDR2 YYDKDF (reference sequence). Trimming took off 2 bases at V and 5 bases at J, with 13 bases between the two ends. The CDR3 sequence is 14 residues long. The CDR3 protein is CATSRTERQHEQYF. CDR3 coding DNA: TGTGCCACCAGCAGAACTGAGAGACAGCACGAGCAGTACTTC. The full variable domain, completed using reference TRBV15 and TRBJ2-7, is DAMVIQNPRYQVTQFGKPVTLSCSQTLNHNVMYWYQQKSSQAPKLLFHYYDKDFNNEADTPDNFQSRRPNTSFCFLDIRSPGLGDTAMYLCATSRTERQHEQYFGPGTRLTVT.